These 26 T cell receptor beta chains came from one sample sequenced in a study of Graves' ophthalmopathy and Graves' hyperthyroidism. The authors amplified TCR beta CDR3 regions, and they did so from RNA transcripts for repertoire sequencing. After a first-round RT-PCR with HTBI primers, a second-round multiplex PCR was run. TCRdb itself ran the multiplex PCR reads through MiXCR, one entry per CDR3 protein. The data contain about 390,000 distinct CDR3 sequences, 15% of them singletons. Specimen: peripheral blood. These receptor sequences come from a woman aged 18-29 years with stable Graves' hyperthyroidism.

The V and J genes are TRBV15 and TRBJ1-5, with D unresolved. The V end was cut by 3 bases, the J end by 9 bases, with 9 bases between. This CDR3 comprises 12 residues. CDR1 is LNHNV, CDR2 YYDKDF, per germline (reference sequence). The CDR3 sequence is CATSREGGPQHF. CDR3 DNA sequence: TGTGCCACCAGCAGGGAGGGTGGGCCCCAGCATTTT.

This clonotype was picked up many times. This rearrangement joins TRBV20-1 to TRBJ1-1; D possibly corresponds to TRBD1 (5 bases). This CDR3 contains 14 residues. CDR1 is DFQATT and CDR2 is SNEGSKA in the germline V gene (reference sequence). Trimming left V 4 bases short and J 1 base short, with 13 bases between. CDR3 DNA sequence: TGCAGTGCTACCAACAGACAGAGGAACACTGAAGCTTTCTTT. Translation: CSATNRQRNTEAFF.

This clonotype showed up many times. The V and J genes are TRBV19 and TRBJ1-5, with TRBD1 identical over 9 bases. The CDR3 totals 15 residues. The germline V gene encodes CDR1 LNHDA and CDR2 SQIVND (reference sequence). After removal of 5 bases from V and 5 bases from J, the junction contained 7 bases not matched to a gene. CDR3 nucleotides: TGTGCCAGTAGTCACTACAGGGGGCTTCATCAGCCCCAGCATTTT. Its translation is CASSHYRGLHQPQHF.

This clonotype was recorded many times. The V and J genes are TRBV6-2 or TRBV6-3 and TRBJ2-7; D gene unclear. Germline CDR1 MNHEY, CDR2 SVGEGT. V shed 4 bases and J shed 7 bases, with 8 bases lying between them. This CDR3 comprises 11 residues. DNA of the CDR3: TGTGCCAGCAGTTCCGTAGGGGAGCAGTACTTC. This gives the protein CASSSVGEQYF.

V gene TRBV3-1 combines with J gene TRBJ1-2; the match to TRBD1 covers 7 bases. From germline, CDR1 is LGHDT and CDR2 YNNKEL (reference sequence). The ends lost 2 bases at V and 2 bases at J; junction bases unmatched: 5. CDR3 length equals 15 residues. Written as DNA, the CDR3 is TGTGCCAGCAGCCAACGCCTCAGGGGGAACTATGGCTACACCTTC. Amino acid sequence: CASSQRLRGNYGYTF. Together with reference TRBV3-1 and TRBJ1-2, the CDR3 gives the full variable domain: DTAVSQTPKYLVTQMGNDKSIKCEQNLGHDTMYWYKQDSKKFLKIMFSYNNKELIINETVPNRFSPKSPDKAHLNLHINSLELGDSAVYFCASSQRLRGNYGYTFGSGTRLTVV.

This clonotype was counted ten times or more. The chain recombines TRBV11-3 with TRBJ2-2, with D perhaps TRBD2 (6 bases). The CDR3 loop spans 15 amino acids. CDR1 is SGHNT and CDR2 is YENEEA in the germline V gene. Trimming shortened V by 3 bases and J by 3 bases, and 11 bases separated the two germline ends. In DNA form, the CDR3 reads TGTGCCAGCAGCTTTCCGGGACTCTACACCGGGGAGCTGTTTTTT. Translated: CASSFPGLYTGELFF.

In its sample, this clonotype was seen many times. The chain has TRBV12-3 or TRBV12-4 and TRBJ1-6; 8 nucleotides align to TRBD1. Unmatched junction bases numbered 10, after V lost 4 bases and J lost 8 bases. This CDR3 contains 16 residues. The CDR3 is CASSSGPQGDYSPLHF. The DNA for the CDR3 is TGTGCCAGCAGTTCCGGGCCACAGGGGGATTATTCACCCCTCCACTTT.

As for this clonotype: This may come from a read error, since a much larger clone is one base off. The CDR3 sequence: CASSLESDYSYEQYF. The CDR3 DNA reads TGCGCCAGCAGCTTGGAGTCAGACTACTCCTACGAGCAGTACTTC. The chain is built from TRBV5-1 and TRBJ2-7; the D gene is possibly TRBD2 (5 bases). Germline CDR1 reads SGHRS; CDR2 reads YFSETQ. V shed 0 bases and J shed 0 bases, with 10 bases lying between them. The CDR3 totals 15 residues.

This clonotype appeared many times. V and J are TRBV12-3 or TRBV12-4 and TRBJ1-5; TRBD1 might be the D (6 bases). Trimming pared 6 bases from V and 2 bases from J, leaving 20 bases between. The CDR3 spans 17 residues. The CDR3 loop reads CASRLDRPELRNQPQHF. CDR3 sequence (DNA): TGTGCCAGCAGACTTGACAGGCCAGAGTTACGCAATCAGCCCCAGCATTTT.

This chain links TRBV6-5 with TRBJ2-2; D gene unclear. V was shortened by 2 bases and J by 4 bases, with 11 bases between the two germline ends. Germline loops: CDR1 MNHEY, CDR2 SVGAGI. CDR3 size: 15 residues. The CDR3 sequence: CASSYSIRFTGELFF. The DNA of the CDR3 is TGTGCCAGCAGTTACAGCATACGGTTCACCGGGGAGCTGTTTTTT.

Notes on this clonotype: A read error may be the cause here, since a much bigger clone is one base away. V usage is TRBV4-1 and J usage is TRBJ1-5; D is undetermined. V dropped 4 bases and J dropped 4 bases, with 11 bases sitting between them. Germline V lookup: CDR1 MGHRA, CDR2 YSYEKL. The CDR3 has 14 residues. The CDR3 sequence: CASSPRERNQPQHF. In nucleotides, the CDR3 is TGCGCCAGCAGCCCGAGGGAGAGAAATCAGCCCCAGCATTTT.

The sample holds many counts of this clonotype. The chain is built from TRBV6-5 and TRBJ2-7; the match to TRBD1 covers 9 bases. Germline V gene data show CDR1 as MNHEY and CDR2 as SVGAGI. V gave up 7 bases and J gave up 2 bases; unmatched junction bases: 9. The CDR3 covers 15 residues. The CDR3 loop reads CASTRGGQGAYEQYF. CDR3 DNA: TGTGCCAGCACCCGCGGGGGACAGGGAGCCTACGAGCAGTACTTC.

The chain couples TRBV12-3 or TRBV12-4 to TRBJ1-2; no clear D. The CDR3 length is 13 residues. V was clipped by 6 bases and J by 8 bases, with 16 bases between them. The CDR3 DNA sequence: TGTGCCAGCAGGGGCCCATCCGTAGGAGGCTACACCTTC. It codes for CASRGPSVGGYTF.

This clonotype was seen many times. This rearrangement joins TRBV3-1 to TRBJ2-7, with D tentatively TRBD2 (5 bases). Trimming cost V 0 bases and J 5 bases, with 8 bases left between them. CDR1 is LGHDT and CDR2 is YNNKEL in the germline V gene (reference sequence). The CDR3 spans 13 residues. For the CDR3, the DNA is TGTGCCAGCAGCCAAGATCTTAGCGACGAGCAGTACTTC. Translating gives CASSQDLSDEQYF.

This rearrangement joins TRBV12-3 or TRBV12-4 to TRBJ2-2, with 9 nucleotides matching TRBD2. The V gene end was trimmed by 7 bases and the J gene end by 4 bases; junction bases not matched to a gene: 7. This CDR3 is 15 amino acids long. The DNA of the CDR3 is TGTGCCAGCACCATGACTAGCGGACCCACCGGGGAGCTGTTTTTT. This codes for CASTMTSGPTGELFF.

J is TRBJ1-5 and V is TRBV5-1; possibly TRBD1 for D (6 bases). V shed 0 bases and J shed 7 bases, with 14 bases lying between them. There are 15 residues in the CDR3. Germline lookup yields CDR1 SGHRS and CDR2 YFSETQ. CDR3 in amino acids: CASSLAPGAEQPQHF. CDR3 nucleotide sequence: TGCGCCAGCAGCTTGGCCCCAGGGGCGGAGCAGCCCCAGCATTTT.

This clonotype was recorded many times. CDR3 loop: CASIVDRGTYEQYF. The CDR3 DNA follows: TGTGCCAGCATCGTGGACAGGGGGACCTACGAGCAGTACTTC. V is TRBV7-8 and J is TRBJ2-7; 10 positions agree with TRBD1. Looked up from germline, CDR1 is SGHVS and CDR2 is FQNEAQ. Trimming cost V 7 bases and J 2 bases; bases outside gene matches: 5. This CDR3 contains 14 residues.

This clonotype was seen at least ten times. One end of the junction fails to match germline, which may point to a read error. The genes are TRBV7-2 and TRBJ2-4; possibly TRBD1 for D (5 bases). The CDR3 is made up of 14 amino acids. CDR1 SGHTA and CDR2 FQGNSA come from the germline V gene. CDR3 protein: CASSPTDRLNIKYF. The CDR3 coding sequence is TGTGCCAGCAGCCCCACCGACAGACTCAACATTAAGTACTTC.

This clonotype was detected many times. The V and J genes are TRBV12-3 or TRBV12-4 and TRBJ1-1; D unclear. The CDR3 is made up of 12 amino acids. Trimming stripped 6 bases from V and 6 bases from J, with 11 bases between. The CDR3 DNA reads as TGTGCCAGCAGCCCATTCGGACCTGAAGCTTTCTTT. The encoded protein is CASSPFGPEAFF.

This clonotype was detected ten times or more. For the CDR3, the DNA is TGTGCCAGCAGTTTATCGGAGGGGGCGGGGGGCTACACCTTC. It yields the protein CASSLSEGAGGYTF. The rearrangement links TRBV27 to TRBJ1-2; 7 bases are shared with TRBD1. Trimming took 0 bases from V and 8 from J; bases not matched to a gene: 6. Germline CDR1 reads MNHEY; CDR2 reads SMNVEV (reference sequence). The CDR3 loop spans 14 amino acids.

Ten or more counts support this clonotype. The V gene is TRBV9, the J gene TRBJ1-1; no definite D call. Germline loops: CDR1 SGDLS, CDR2 YYNGEE. The V end was cut by 0 bases, the J end by 1 base, with 13 bases between. The CDR3 covers 16 residues. The CDR3 region has the DNA TGTGCCAGCAGCGTAGGGGGAGACCAAACGAACACTGAAGCTTTCTTT. Protein: CASSVGGDQTNTEAFF.

The sample holds many counts of this clonotype. The rearrangement links TRBV7-3 to TRBJ1-1; D ambiguous. Per germline, CDR1 SGHTA and CDR2 FQGTGA. The germline V and J ends were trimmed by 2 bases and 5 bases, with 9 bases remaining between them. This CDR3 spans 13 amino acids. CDR3 sequence: CASSLEGRTEAFF. The DNA for the CDR3 is TGTGCCAGCAGCTTAGAAGGGAGGACTGAAGCTTTCTTT.

This clonotype was counted ten times or more. The chain carries TRBV6-1 and TRBJ2-7; maybe TRBD1 (5 bases). The CDR3 loop spans 13 amino acids. CDR1 MNHNS and CDR2 SASEGT come from the germline V gene. V lost 3 bases and J lost 3, with 9 bases in between. CDR3: CASSEGQYYEQYF. The DNA for the CDR3 is TGTGCCAGCAGTGAGGGGCAATACTACGAGCAGTACTTC.

This clonotype was counted ten times or more. This chain joins TRBV9 and TRBJ2-5; D remains unclear. Deletions cut 0 bases from V and 2 bases from J, with 11 bases between. Germline CDR1 reads SGDLS; CDR2 reads YYNGEE. The length of the CDR3 is 15 residues. The CDR3 coding sequence is TGTGCCAGCAGCGTAGATAACAGACCACAAGAGACCCAGTACTTC. As protein: CASSVDNRPQETQYF.

The rearrangement joins TRBV5-1 to TRBJ1-6; no clear D gene. The germline V gene encodes CDR1 SGHRS and CDR2 YFSETQ. The CDR3 has 15 amino acids. Trimming took off 0 bases at V and 8 bases at J, with 12 bases between the two ends. DNA of the CDR3: TGCGCCAGCAGCTTGGGGACTCTCCCTGATTCACCCCTCCACTTT. Amino acid sequence: CASSLGTLPDSPLHF.

Many counts were recorded for this clonotype. The chain links TRBV29-1 to TRBJ1-2, with D possibly TRBD1 on 5 matching bases. This CDR3 contains 10 residues. Trimming pared 7 bases from V and 6 bases from J, leaving 9 bases between. Germline V lookup: CDR1 SQVTM, CDR2 ANQGSEA. CDR3 amino acids: CSATRDGYTF. CDR3 sequence (DNA): TGCAGCGCAACCAGGGATGGCTACACCTTC.